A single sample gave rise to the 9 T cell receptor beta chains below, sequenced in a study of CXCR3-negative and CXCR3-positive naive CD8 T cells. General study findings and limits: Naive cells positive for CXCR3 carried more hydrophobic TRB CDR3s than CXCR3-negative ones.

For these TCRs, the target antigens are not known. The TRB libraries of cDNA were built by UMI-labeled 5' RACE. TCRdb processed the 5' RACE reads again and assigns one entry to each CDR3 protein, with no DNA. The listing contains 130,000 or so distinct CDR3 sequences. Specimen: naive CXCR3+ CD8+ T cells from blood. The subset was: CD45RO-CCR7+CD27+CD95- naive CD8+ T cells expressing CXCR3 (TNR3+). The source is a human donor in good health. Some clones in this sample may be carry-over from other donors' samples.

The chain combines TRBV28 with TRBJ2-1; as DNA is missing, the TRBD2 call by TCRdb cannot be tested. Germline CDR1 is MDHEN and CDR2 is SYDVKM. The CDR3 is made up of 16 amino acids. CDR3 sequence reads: CASSLSSSLANNEQFF.

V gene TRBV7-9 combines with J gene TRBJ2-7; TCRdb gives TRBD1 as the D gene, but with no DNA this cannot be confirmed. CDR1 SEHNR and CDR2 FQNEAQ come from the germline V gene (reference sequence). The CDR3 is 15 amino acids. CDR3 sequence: CASSLETDPLDEQYF. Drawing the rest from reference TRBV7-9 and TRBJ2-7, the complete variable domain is DTGVSQNPRHKITKRGQNVTFRCDPISEHNRLYWYRQTLGQGPEFLTYFQNEAQLEKSRLLSDRFSAERPKGSFSTLEIQRTEQGDSAMYLCASSLETDPLDEQYFGPGTRLTVT.

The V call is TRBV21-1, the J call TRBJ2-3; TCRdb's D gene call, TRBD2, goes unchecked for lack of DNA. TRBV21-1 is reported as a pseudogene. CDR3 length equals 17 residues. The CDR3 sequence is CASSKASGNFSTDTQYF.

The chain's CDR3 is CASSPGMRREGSSSGANVLTF. This chain links TRBV13 with TRBJ2-6; TCRdb selects TRBD2, and the lack of DNA leaves this call unchecked. This CDR3 spans 21 amino acids. Germline CDR1 PRHDT, CDR2 FYEKMQ (reference sequence). Drawing the rest from reference TRBV13 and TRBJ2-6, the complete variable domain is AAGVIQSPRHLIKEKRETATLKCYPIPRHDTVYWYQQGPGQDPQFLISFYEKMQSDKGSIPDRFSAQQFSDYHSELNMSSLELGDSALYFCASSPGMRREGSSSGANVLTFGAGSRLTVL.

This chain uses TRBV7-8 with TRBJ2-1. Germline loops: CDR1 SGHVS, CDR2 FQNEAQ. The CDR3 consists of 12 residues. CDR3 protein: CASVGALNEQFF.

The CDR3 spells CASSSGLAGDPHQETQYF. The chain is built from TRBV5-1 and TRBJ2-5; TCRdb picks TRBD2, but there is no DNA to check that call. Germline V CDR1 and CDR2: SGHRS, YFSETQ. This CDR3 contains 18 residues.

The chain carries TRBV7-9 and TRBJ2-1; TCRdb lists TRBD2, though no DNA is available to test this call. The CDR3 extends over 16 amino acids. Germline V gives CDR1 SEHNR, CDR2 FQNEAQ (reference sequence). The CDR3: CASSPLTAGTAYEQYF.

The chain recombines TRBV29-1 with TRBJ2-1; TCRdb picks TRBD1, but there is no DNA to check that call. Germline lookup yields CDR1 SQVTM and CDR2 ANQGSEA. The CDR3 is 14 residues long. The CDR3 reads CSVQGSLSSNEKFF.

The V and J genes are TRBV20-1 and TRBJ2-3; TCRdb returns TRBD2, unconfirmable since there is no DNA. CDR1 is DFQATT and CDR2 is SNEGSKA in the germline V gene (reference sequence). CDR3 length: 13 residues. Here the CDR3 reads CSAGGGLSDTQYF.